These 22 T cell receptor beta chains share one sample of origin, sequenced in a study of shared clonotypes between healthy human individuals. Using immunoSEQ multiplex PCR, the repertoire was profiled, and TCRdb retains in-frame clones only, with some absent. The sample gives roughly 1,000,000 clones, 75% to 85% of which show up once; 0.5% to 0.65% is in the top ten. The material sequenced was memory CD4+ T cells from PBMCs. Subset here: CD45RA-negative fraction. The source is a man aged 18-30 years in good health. Some clones in this sample may be carry-over from other donors' samples.

This clone was counted once. The genes are TRBV25-1 and TRBJ2-7, with D perhaps TRBD1 (5 bases). The CDR3 totals 12 residues. CDR1 and CDR2 (germline): MGHDK, SYGVNS. Trimming took 5 bases from V and 5 from J, leaving 10 bases between them. The CDR3 coding sequence is TGTGCCAGCAGTACAGGTTGGAACGAGCAGTACTTC. It yields the protein CASSTGWNEQYF.

This clone was detected a few times. The CDR3 is CASSLVANEQFF. The CDR3 bases are TGTGCCAGCAGCTTAGTAGCGAATGAGCAGTTCTTC. The J gene is TRBJ2-1, the V gene TRBV11-2; weak D call: TRBD2 (5 bases). The germline V gene encodes CDR1 SGHAT and CDR2 FQNNGV. The CDR3 extends over 12 amino acids. V was shortened by 1 base and J by 7 bases, with 5 bases between the two germline ends.

The rearrangement links TRBV5-1 to TRBJ1-1; tentative D call: TRBD1 (5 bases). Germline V gives CDR1 SGHRS, CDR2 YFSETQ. Deletions cut 1 base from V and 10 bases from J, with 17 bases between. The CDR3 loop spans 14 amino acids. The DNA for the CDR3 is TGCGCCAGCAGCTTGTCAGTGGGGGGAGAACCAGCTTTCTTT. Its protein is CASSLSVGGEPAFF.

The chain uses TRBV6-1 and TRBJ2-3; D might be TRBD1 (5 bases). Germline V CDR1 and CDR2: MNHNS, SASEGT. V lost 1 base and J 10 bases, leaving 9 bases between the germline ends. There are 12 residues in the CDR3. CDR3 protein: CASSEDRQPQYF. The CDR3 region has the DNA TGTGCCAGCAGTGAAGATCGACAGCCGCAGTATTTT.

The chain joins TRBV6-1 to TRBJ1-5; 8 positions agree with TRBD1. Per germline, CDR1 MNHNS and CDR2 SASEGT. The CDR3 is 15 residues long. The V segment lost 7 bases and the J segment 2 bases; nucleotides outside the gene matches: 7. The CDR3 DNA reads as TGTGCCAGCACCGACAGGGGAACTCGCAATCAGCCCCAGCATTTT. It encodes CASTDRGTRNQPQHF.

This clone was counted a single time. This chain joins TRBV7-8 and TRBJ1-2; weak D call: TRBD1 (6 bases). This CDR3 is 14 amino acids long. Trimming removed 2 bases from V and 7 bases from J, with 14 bases in between. CDR1 SGHVS and CDR2 FQNEAQ come from the germline V gene. The CDR3 loop reads CASSLLSAGAGYTF. CDR3 DNA sequence: TGTGCCAGCAGCTTATTATCGGCAGGGGCTGGCTACACCTTC.

This clone was seen many times. The chain recombines TRBV25-1 with TRBJ2-5; D call uncertain. V was pared by 4 bases and J by 4 bases, with 16 bases between. The CDR3 is 15 amino acids. Germline CDR1 MGHDK, CDR2 SYGVNS. The CDR3 loop is CASSGPDRPGETQYF. CDR3 DNA sequence: TGTGCCAGCAGTGGACCGGACCGTCCGGGAGAGACCCAGTACTTC.

V usage is TRBV5-6 and J usage is TRBJ1-6, with D maybe TRBD1 (6 bases). The CDR3 runs to 15 residues. Trimming took off 4 bases at V and 10 bases at J, with 18 bases between the two ends. In germline, CDR1 is SGHDT, CDR2 YYEEEE. CDR3 sequence: CASSTRQANQSPLHF. The CDR3 DNA is TGTGCCAGCAGCACCCGACAGGCTAATCAGTCACCCCTCCACTTT. Based on the CDR3 plus reference TRBV5-6 and TRBJ1-6, the full variable domain is DAGVTQSPTHLIKTRGQQVTLRCSPKSGHDTVSWYQQALGQGPQFIFQYYEEEERQRGNFPDRFSGHQFPNYSSELNVNALLLGDSALYLCASSTRQANQSPLHFGNGTRLTVT.

The chain recombines TRBV7-6 with TRBJ1-4, with D maybe TRBD1 (5 bases). V lost 0 bases and J lost 8, with 13 bases in between. In germline, CDR1 is SGHVS, CDR2 FNYEAQ. This CDR3 region has 15 residues. For the CDR3, the DNA is TGTGCCAGCAGCTTAGCGGGGACGGACCGAGAAAAACTGTTTTTT. Translating gives CASSLAGTDREKLFF.

This chain joins TRBV10-3 and TRBJ2-7; 13 bases are shared with TRBD2. Germline V gives CDR1 ENHRY, CDR2 SYGVKD. The junction had 1 base not matched to a gene; V was cut back by 4 bases and J by 1 base. The CDR3 is made up of 15 amino acids. CDR3 in DNA: TGTGCCATCAGTGCACTAGCGGGAGGGTCCTACGAGCAGTACTTC. The encoded protein is CAISALAGGSYEQYF.

Worth noting for this clone: A much larger clone differs from this one at a single base, so this may be a read error. This sample includes further DNA sequences coding for the same CDR3. CDR3 loop: CSVLGQGEEQYF. As DNA, the CDR3 is TGCAGCGTCCTCGGACAGGGAGAAGAGCAGTATTTC. The V call is TRBV29-1, the J call TRBJ2-7; 8 bases fit TRBD1. Germline assignment: CDR1 SQVTM and CDR2 ANQGSEA. This CDR3 has 12 amino acids.

In DNA, the CDR3 is TGTGCCTGGGGGAAGACTAGCGGGAGGTACGAGCAGTACTTC. Residues: CAWGKTSGRYEQYF. The chain links TRBV30 to TRBJ2-7, with 13 bases fitting TRBD2. V gave up 5 bases and J gave up 4 bases; unmatched junction bases: 5. CDR3 length equals 14 residues. Germline assignment: CDR1 GTSNPN and CDR2 SVGIG (reference sequence). The complete variable domain, with remaining parts taken from reference TRBV30 and TRBJ2-7, reads SQTIHQWPATLVQPVGSPLSLECTVEGTSNPNLYWYRQAAGRGLQLLFYSVGIGQISSEVPQNLSASRPQDRQFILSSKKLLLSDSGFYLCAWGKTSGRYEQYFGPGTRLTVT.

J is TRBJ2-7 and V is TRBV6-5; tentatively, D is TRBD1 (6 bases). Trimming removed 5 bases at V and 3 bases at J, with 17 bases between. The CDR3 has 15 amino acids. CDR1 is MNHEY, CDR2 SVGAGI, per germline. CDR3 loop: CASSKQGLRVYEQYF. CDR3 in DNA: TGTGCCAGCAGTAAACAGGGCCTTAGGGTCTACGAGCAGTACTTC.

As regards this clone: The sample carries other DNA sequences with the same CDR3. The chain joins TRBV29-1 to TRBJ2-5, with 8 bases matching TRBD1. This CDR3 has 12 residues. Germline values: CDR1 SQVTM, CDR2 ANQGSEA. J gave up 5 bases and V 7 bases, and 6 bases lay outside the gene matches. This chain's CDR3 is CSAGQGQETQYF. The CDR3 bases are TGCAGCGCAGGACAGGGTCAGGAGACCCAGTACTTC.

The rearrangement uses TRBV27 and TRBJ2-1; D might be TRBD1 or TRBD2, each matching 5 bases. The CDR3 covers 15 residues. Germline V lookup: CDR1 MNHEY, CDR2 SMNVEV (reference sequence). Trimming left V 8 bases short and J 2 bases short, with 16 bases between. The CDR3: CASARESGPYNEQFF. CDR3 DNA: TGTGCCAGCGCCCGAGAGTCGGGGCCCTACAATGAGCAGTTCTTC.

This rearrangement joins TRBV5-1 to TRBJ2-7; either TRBD1 or TRBD2 may supply D (5 bases each). Germline CDR1 is SGHRS and CDR2 is YFSETQ. The V end lost 4 bases, the J end lost 6 bases, and 20 bases lay between the germline ends. The CDR3 loop spans 15 amino acids. The DNA for the CDR3 is TGCGCCAGCAGCGCTACGCCGGGGACGGGTTCCGAGCAGTACTTC. It encodes CASSATPGTGSEQYF. The full variable domain, rest sourced from reference TRBV5-1 and TRBJ2-7, is KAGVTQTPRYLIKTRGQQVTLSCSPISGHRSVSWYQQTPGQGLQFLFEYFSETQRNKGNFPGRFSGRQFSNSRSEMNVSTLELGDSALYLCASSATPGTGSEQYFGPGTRLTVT.

This clone has at least ten counts. The DNA for the CDR3 is TGTGCCAGCAGCACTTCAGGGGTGGGGGCCAACGTCCTGACTTTC. Its protein is CASSTSGVGANVLTF. The chain links TRBV7-9 to TRBJ2-6; maybe TRBD1 (6 bases). Trimming removed 5 bases from V and 4 bases from J, with 12 bases in between. This CDR3 is built from 15 residues. CDR1 is SEHNR, CDR2 FQNEAQ, per germline (reference sequence). Supplemented by reference TRBV7-9 and TRBJ2-6, the full variable domain reads DTGVSQNPRHKITKRGQNVTFRCDPISEHNRLYWYRQTLGQGPEFLTYFQNEAQLEKSRLLSDRFSAERPKGSFSTLEIQRTEQGDSAMYLCASSTSGVGANVLTFGAGSRLTVL.

This sequence joins TRBV27 and TRBJ2-1; 11 nucleotides line up with TRBD2. The germline V gene encodes CDR1 MNHEY and CDR2 SMNVEV (reference sequence). V trimming: 5 bases; J trimming: 3 bases; junction bases outside the gene matches: 6. This CDR3 is 16 amino acids long. In DNA form, the CDR3 reads TGTGCCAGCAGTCCCCGACTAGCGGGGATCTACAATGAGCAGTTCTTC. This encodes CASSPRLAGIYNEQFF.

V and J are TRBV28 and TRBJ2-1, with D possibly TRBD2 on 6 matching bases. Germline-derived CDR1 and CDR2 are MDHEN and SYDVKM. V shed 1 base and J shed 8 bases, with 24 bases lying between them. The CDR3 totals 18 residues. CDR3 nucleotides: TGTGCCAGCAGTTTATCTCGGCCTCGGGAGTATTATATCGATGAGCAGTTCTTC. This gives the protein CASSLSRPREYYIDEQFF.

This clone was counted once. This rearrangement joins TRBV19 to TRBJ2-7, with a weak D call TRBD1 (6 bases). Germline V CDR1 and CDR2: LNHDA, SQIVND (reference sequence). The CDR3 is made up of 14 amino acids. V was cut by 10 bases and J by 2 bases, with 18 bases left in between. This chain's CDR3 is CATLEQGPPYEQYF. The CDR3 DNA reads TGTGCCACCCTTGAACAGGGCCCTCCCTACGAGCAGTACTTC.

The V call is TRBV6-6, the J call TRBJ2-1; D gene ambiguous. This CDR3 has 13 amino acids. Looked up from germline, CDR1 is MNHNY and CDR2 is SVGAGI (reference sequence). Trimming removed 6 bases from V and 9 bases from J, with 15 bases in between. CDR3 loop: CASRYEDVFEQFF. The CDR3 coding sequence is TGTGCCAGCAGGTATGAGGACGTCTTTGAGCAGTTCTTC.

This chain joins TRBV15 and TRBJ1-1; D ambiguous. CDR3 length equals 13 residues. V lost 7 bases and J 7 bases, leaving 16 bases between the germline ends. Per the germline V gene, CDR1 is LNHNV and CDR2 is YYDKDF (reference sequence). CDR3 in DNA: TGTGCCACCAACTCCGGGAATGAGGGTGAAGCTTTCTTT. Protein product: CATNSGNEGEAFF.